Sequencing of this T cell receptor (beta chain) was carried out in a study of blood T cell repertoires in COVID-19. In the source study's methods: The assay estimated nucleated cells by amplifying reference gene primers. The table came from immunoSEQ multiplex PCR; TCRdb's copy has only in-frame clones and leaves some out. Clone size and the V and J calls come from that table; the DNA yielded D and trimming. The sample consists of about 330,000 clones, 70% to 90% of them appearing once. Deletions cut 2 bases from V and 0 bases from J, with 13 bases between. This CDR3 has 17 amino acids. CDR1 is KGHDR, CDR2 SFDVKD, per germline. This clone was seen once.

The V call is TRBV24-1, the J call TRBJ2-1, with D possibly TRBD1 on 6 matching bases. The sequence came from a woman aged 50 to 60 with active or convalescent COVID-19. The specimen was peripheral blood. DNA of the CDR3: TGTGCCACCAGTGATTCAAACAGGGACACCTCCTACAATGAGCAGTTCTTC. This sequence encodes CATSDSNRDTSYNEQFF.